This paragraph covers one TCR beta chain sequence. Its binding antigen is unknown. A read error may account for a junction end that differs from germline. CDR3 length: 14 amino acids, cysteine to phenylalanine. Only the CDR3 DNA stays, 42 bases, in frame from base 1. The germline V gene gives CDR1 as SQVTM and CDR2 as ANQGSEA. RNA was isolated from bulk, unsorted tissue, and RNA quality was assessed with a NanoDrop ND-1000 and an Agilent 2100. Donors were newly diagnosed lung cancer patients admitted for thoracic surgery in China between August and November 2014, without prior chemotherapy. Patients with previous radiotherapy or chemotherapy, or with another concurrent cancer, were excluded from the study. Pieces of surgical tissue measuring about 1-2.1 cm3 were kept in RNAlater solution and stored at -80 degrees C until use. This specimen belongs to a study of tumor and adjacent non-tumor tissue in lung cancer (dated 2018 in TCRdb). Regarding the study in general: Patients with adenocarcinoma (around 13), squamous cell carcinoma (2) and small cell lung cancer (1) were included in the cohort. Among the roughly 15 patients, ages ranged from roughly 31 to 80 years, about 10 were men and 5 were women, and disease was TNM stage I to III. Sequencing produced 125,075,908 productive TCRbeta reads in total, an average of approximately 4.1 million reads per sample. The study compared bulk TCRbeta repertoires from lung tumor tissue and matched distant non-tumor lung tissue of under 16 lung cancer patients. For each patient, one tumor sample and one normal lung sample were taken, giving about 31 paired specimens that underwent TCRbeta CDR3 sequencing. Study-wide findings and limitations: Peripheral blood was not sequenced, so blood TCRbeta repertoires in these lung cancer patients were not examined. The top 100 clones accounted for a significantly larger cumulative portion of the repertoire in normal lung than in tumor tissue. Significantly higher TCR diversity (inverse Simpson) was observed in tumor tissue than in normal lung tissue (approximately 430 vs 150, P = 0.0075, Mann-Whitney U test). Significantly higher TCR diversity was found in younger patients, and higher tumor TCR diversity was associated with shorter overall and disease-free survival. The methods do not name the sequencing platform or mention unique molecular identifiers. Only about 14 patients were in the cohort, and the authors stated that larger samples and more detailed clinical data are needed.

To prepare the library, multiplex PCR was applied. Instrument used: Illumina HiSeq 2500. TCRbeta libraries were constructed through three rounds of nested PCR with primers (Table S4) according to protocols modified from ARM-PCR. Before sequencing, PCR products of 200-500 bp were cut from the gel and purified using the QIAquick gel extraction kit. Processing in the source paper ran as follows. Trimmomatic was used to clean the reads, FLASH was used to merge the reads into complete CDR3 sequences, and MiTCR was used to assign the reads to V(D)J germline segments. Clonal diversity was computed as the inverse Simpson's index with VDJtools. Productive reads were defined as in-frame sequences without a premature stop codon. TCRdb passed the public sequencing reads through fastp at Q25 and MiXCR, retaining productive beta sequences. Rows matching on CDR3 protein sequence are summarized as one entry with the most common DNA and genes. The V and J calls were not made by the authors but by TCRdb's processing. The sample table shows roughly 81,000 distinct CDR3 sequences, and about two thirds are seen once. The ten largest clones add up to 10% to 15% of the sample.

Sequenced: lung tumor tissue. This chain is built from TRBV29-1 and TRBJ2-1; 7 middle bases align to TRBD1. This clonotype originated in a woman aged 70-85 years with non-small cell lung cancer. The CDR3 has the sequence CIADDRDSYNVQFF. The bases read TGCATCGCTGACGACCGGGACAGTTACAATGTGCAGTTCTTC.